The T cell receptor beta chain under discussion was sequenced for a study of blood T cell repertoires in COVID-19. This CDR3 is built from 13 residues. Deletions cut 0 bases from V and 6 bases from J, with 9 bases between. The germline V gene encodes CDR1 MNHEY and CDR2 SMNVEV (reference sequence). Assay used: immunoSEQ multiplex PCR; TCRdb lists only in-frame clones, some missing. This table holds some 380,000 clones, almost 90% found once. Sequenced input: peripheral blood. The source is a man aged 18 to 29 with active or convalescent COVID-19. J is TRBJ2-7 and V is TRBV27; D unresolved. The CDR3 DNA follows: TGTGCCAGCAGTTTATCAGAGGTCGGCGAGCAGTACTTC. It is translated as CASSLSEVGEQYF.